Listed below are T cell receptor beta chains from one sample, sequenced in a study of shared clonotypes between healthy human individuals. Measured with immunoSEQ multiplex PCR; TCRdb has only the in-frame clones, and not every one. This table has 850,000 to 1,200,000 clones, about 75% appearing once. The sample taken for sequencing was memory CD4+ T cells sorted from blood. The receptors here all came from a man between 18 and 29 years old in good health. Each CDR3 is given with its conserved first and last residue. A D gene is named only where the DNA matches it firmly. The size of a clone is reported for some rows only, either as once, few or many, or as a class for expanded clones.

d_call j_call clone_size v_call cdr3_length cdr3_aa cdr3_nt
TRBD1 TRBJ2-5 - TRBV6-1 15 CASSELWGQQETQYF TGTGCCAGCAGTGAACTTTGGGGACAGCAAGAGACCCAGTACTTC
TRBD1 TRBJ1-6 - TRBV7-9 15 CASSARTGGNSPLHF TGTGCCAGCAGCGCTCGGACAGGGGGCAATTCACCCCTCCACTTT
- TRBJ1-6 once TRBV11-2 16 CASSLDPPRLHSPLHF TGTGCCAGCAGCTTAGACCCCCCCAGACTCCATTCACCCCTCCACTTT
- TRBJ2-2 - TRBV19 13 CATGRQYTGELFF TGTGCCACCGGCCGGCAGTACACCGGGGAGCTGTTTTTT
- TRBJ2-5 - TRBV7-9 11 CASSPRETQYF TGTGCCAGCAGCCCGAGAGAGACCCAGTACTTC
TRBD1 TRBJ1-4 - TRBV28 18 CASTGNRGQGRKNEKLFF TGTGCCAGCACCGGGAACCGGGGACAGGGTAGGAAGAATGAAAAACTGTTTTTT
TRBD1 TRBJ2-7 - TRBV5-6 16 CASSFDRGGMGYEQYF TGTGCCAGCAGCTTCGACAGGGGCGGGATGGGATACGAGCAGTACTTC
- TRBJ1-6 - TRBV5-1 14 CASSLGQRNSPLHF TGCGCCAGCAGCTTGGGGCAGAGGAATTCACCCCTCCACTTT
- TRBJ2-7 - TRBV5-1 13 CASSLSRIHEQYF TGCGCCAGCAGCTTGTCCCGGATCCACGAGCAGTACTTC
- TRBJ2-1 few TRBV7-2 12 CASSFSSPEQFF TGTGCCAGCAGCTTCTCCTCGCCCGAGCAGTTCTTC
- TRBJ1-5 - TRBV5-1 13 CASSWGGNQPQHF TGCGCCAGCAGCTGGGGGGGGAATCAGCCCCAGCATTTT
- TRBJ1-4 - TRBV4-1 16 CASSNGVEVTNEKLFF TGCGCCAGCAGCAATGGGGTCGAGGTAACTAATGAAAAACTGTTTTTT
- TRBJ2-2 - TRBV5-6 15 CASSLARRGTGELFF TGTGCCAGCAGCTTGGCCAGGAGGGGCACCGGGGAGCTGTTTTTT
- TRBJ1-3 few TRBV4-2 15 CASSQDHREENTIYF TGTGCCAGCAGCCAAGACCACAGGGAGGAAAACACCATATATTTT
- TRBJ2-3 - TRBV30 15 CAWRVQASSTDTQYF TGTGCCTGGAGAGTTCAGGCTAGTAGCACAGATACGCAGTATTTT
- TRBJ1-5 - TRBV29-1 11 CSVSDVGPQHF TGCAGCGTGTCGGACGTCGGGCCCCAGCATTTT
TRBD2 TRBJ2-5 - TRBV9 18 CASSPPSPTSPSWETQYF TGTGCCAGCAGCCCTCCCTCCCCGACTAGCCCGTCCTGGGAGACCCAGTACTTC
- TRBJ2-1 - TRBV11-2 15 CASSSDRGGYNEQFF TGTGCCAGCAGCTCTGACAGGGGAGGGTACAATGAGCAGTTCTTC
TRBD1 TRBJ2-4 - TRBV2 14 CASSLGTGRNIQYF TGTGCCAGCAGTCTCGGGACAGGTCGGAACATTCAGTACTTC
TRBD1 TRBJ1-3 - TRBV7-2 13 CASSTGQGNTIYF TGTGCCAGCAGCACGGGACAGGGAAACACCATATATTTT
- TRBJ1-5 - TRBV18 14 CASSPGGGNQPQHF TGTGCCAGCTCACCCGGGGGCGGGAATCAGCCCCAGCATTTT
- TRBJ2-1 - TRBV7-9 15 CASSQRVPVFNEQFF TGTGCCAGCAGCCAAAGGGTACCGGTATTCAATGAGCAGTTCTTC
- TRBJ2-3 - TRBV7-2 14 CASSLDRATDTQYF TGTGCCAGCAGCTTAGACAGGGCCACAGATACGCAGTATTTT
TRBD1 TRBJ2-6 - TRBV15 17 CATSGRDRTPGANVLTF TGTGCCACCAGCGGTCGGGACAGGACGCCTGGGGCCAACGTCCTGACTTTC
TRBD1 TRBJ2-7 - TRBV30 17 CAWSAFPGQSSLRGQYF TGTGCCTGGAGCGCATTTCCGGGACAGAGTTCCCTACGAGGGCAGTACTTC
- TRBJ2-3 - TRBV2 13 CASIVAPTDTQYF TGTGCCAGCATTGTAGCGCCCACAGATACGCAGTATTTT
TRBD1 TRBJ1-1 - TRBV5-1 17 CASSLVPVTGVGTEAFF TGCGCCAGCAGCTTGGTACCTGTAACAGGGGTTGGCACTGAAGCTTTCTTT
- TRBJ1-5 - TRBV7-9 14 CASSFGTTDQPQHF TGTGCCAGCAGCTTCGGAACAACAGATCAGCCCCAGCATTTT
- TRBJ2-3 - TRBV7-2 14 CASSRSQGWDTQYF TGTGCCAGCAGCCGATCTCAGGGGTGGGATACGCAGTATTTT
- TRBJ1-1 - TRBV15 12 CATSSQNTEAFF TGTGCCACCAGCTCCCAGAACACTGAAGCTTTCTTT
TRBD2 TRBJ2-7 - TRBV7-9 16 CASSLGLAGGSYEQYF TGTGCCAGCAGCTTAGGTCTAGCGGGGGGCTCCTACGAGCAGTACTTC
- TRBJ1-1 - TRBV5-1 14 CASSLRTSEGAAFF TGCGCCAGCAGCTTACGAACATCAGAAGGAGCAGCTTTCTTT
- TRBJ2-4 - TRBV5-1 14 CASSLAISQPIQYF TGCGCCAGCAGCTTGGCTATTTCGCAGCCCATTCAGTACTTC
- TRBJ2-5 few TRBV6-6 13 CASSYASEETQYF TGTGCCAGCAGTTACGCTAGCGAAGAGACCCAGTACTTC
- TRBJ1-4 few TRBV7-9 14 CASSLGTANEKLFF TGTGCCAGCAGTCTAGGGACGGCTAATGAAAAACTGTTTTTT
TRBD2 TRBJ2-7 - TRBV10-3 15 CAISGFGGGLGEQYF TGTGCCATCAGTGGATTCGGGGGAGGGCTGGGAGAGCAGTACTTC
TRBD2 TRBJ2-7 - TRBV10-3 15 CAISLTSGSSYEQYF TGTGCCATCAGCCTGACTAGCGGCAGCTCCTACGAGCAGTACTTC
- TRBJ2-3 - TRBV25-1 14 CASSPSGSTDTQYF TGTGCCAGCAGCCCCTCAGGTAGCACAGATACGCAGTATTTT
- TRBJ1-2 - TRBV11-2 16 CASSTPGPRGHYGYTF TGTGCCAGCAGCACTCCGGGACCCCGGGGACACTATGGCTACACCTTC
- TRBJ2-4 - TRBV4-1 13 CASSQETKNIQYF TGCGCCAGCAGCCAAGAAACCAAAAACATTCAGTACTTC
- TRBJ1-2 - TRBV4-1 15 CASSQGEQARYGYTF TGCGCCAGCAGCCAAGGAGAACAGGCCCGCTATGGCTACACCTTC
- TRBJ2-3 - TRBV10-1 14 CASSESTRGDTQYF TGCGCCAGCAGTGAGTCCACAAGGGGGGATACGCAGTATTTT
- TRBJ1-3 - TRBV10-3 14 CAIGQSGSGNTIYF TGTGCCATCGGACAGAGTGGATCCGGAAACACCATATATTTT
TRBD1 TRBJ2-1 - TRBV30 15 CAWSVPGTGTREQFF TGTGCCTGGAGTGTACCCGGGACAGGGACTCGGGAGCAGTTCTTC
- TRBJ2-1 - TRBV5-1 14 CASTRGGAVNEQFF TGCGCCAGCACCAGAGGGGGAGCGGTCAATGAGCAGTTCTTC
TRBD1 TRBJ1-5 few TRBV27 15 CATSPLTGINQPQHF TGTGCCACCTCTCCACTGACAGGGATCAATCAGCCCCAGCATTTT
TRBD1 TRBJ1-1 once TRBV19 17 CASSTQGVRRKNTEAFF TGTGCCAGTAGTACCCAGGGGGTGCGGAGGAAGAACACTGAAGCTTTCTTT
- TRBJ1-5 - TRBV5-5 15 CASSLSPSGNQPQHF TGTGCCAGCAGCTTGAGTCCATCGGGTAATCAGCCCCAGCATTTT
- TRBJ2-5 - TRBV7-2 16 CASSFFGLVEGETQYF TGTGCCAGCAGCTTCTTTGGTCTAGTCGAAGGAGAGACCCAGTACTTC